These 12 T cell receptor beta chains came from one sample sequenced in a study of T cells in tumors after PD-1 blockade. Libraries were prepared by immunoSEQ multiplex PCR; TCRdb keeps only in-frame clonotypes and omits some of them. The sample consists of 10,000 to 15,000 clones, around 57% of them appearing once. The sequencing here drew on tumor tissue, taken before anti-PD-1 treatment. These TCRs come from a human donor with cutaneous squamous cell carcinoma.

In DNA, the CDR3 is TGTGCCAGCAGCTTACGAAGGCAACGGGACTATGGCTACACCTTC. This gives the protein CASSLRRQRDYGYTF. V gene TRBV7-9 combines with J gene TRBJ1-2; D gene unclear. Germline loops: CDR1 SEHNR, CDR2 FQNEAQ (reference sequence). V was trimmed by 2 bases and J by 3 bases, leaving 13 bases between them. This CDR3 comprises 15 residues.

This clone appeared a few times. The chain joins TRBV4-3 to TRBJ2-1, with 10 bases lining up with TRBD1. CDR1 and CDR2 from the germline V gene are LGHNA and YSLEER. CDR3 size: 17 residues. Losses at the gene ends were 1 base for V and 5 bases for J; bases not matched to a gene: 8. The CDR3 nucleotides read TGCGCCAGCAGCCAAGTTCATGGGACAGGGGTGAACAATGAGCAGTTCTTC. Translated: CASSQVHGTGVNNEQFF.

The chain is built from TRBV11-2 and TRBJ2-7; 7 positions agree with TRBD1. CDR3 length: 14 amino acids. V shed 3 bases and J 3 bases; nucleotides not matched to a gene: 5. From germline, CDR1 is SGHAT and CDR2 FQNNGV. The chain's CDR3 is CASSLGTELYEQYF. CDR3 bases: TGTGCCAGCAGCTTGGGGACAGAACTCTACGAGCAGTACTTC.

This chain links TRBV12-5 with TRBJ2-1; TRBD1 matches at 10 bases. CDR3 size: 16 residues. Germline-derived CDR1 and CDR2 are LGHNT and FRNRAP. The ends lost 6 bases at V and 10 bases at J; junction bases unmatched: 15. In nucleotides, the CDR3 is TGTGCTAGTGGCCTCCAGCGGGGACAGGGGTTGCAGGAGCAGTTCTTC. As protein: CASGLQRGQGLQEQFF.

The chain has TRBV12-3 or TRBV12-4 and TRBJ2-2; D gene uncertain. The V gene lost 7 bases and the J gene lost 7 bases, with 13 bases spanning the gap. The CDR3 contains 13 residues. The CDR3 sequence: CASTNKPIGELFF. CDR3 nucleotides: TGTGCCAGCACTAATAAACCGATCGGGGAGCTGTTTTTT.

The gene calls are TRBV24-1 and TRBJ1-5; 12 bases align to TRBD1. Germline CDR1 is KGHDR and CDR2 is SFDVKD. This CDR3 is 20 amino acids long. After removal of 0 bases from V and 5 bases from J, the junction contained 13 bases not matched to a gene. The CDR3 DNA is TGTGCCACCAGTGATTTGCAAAAGGGGGACAGGGGGCTTCGTGATCAGCCCCAGCATTTT. Amino acids: CATSDLQKGDRGLRDQPQHF.

This CDR3 reads CASSVVVTGELFF. The CDR3 DNA reads TGTGCCAGCAGCGTAGTGGTTACCGGGGAGCTGTTTTTT. The rearrangement uses TRBV9 and TRBJ2-2, with unresolved D. The CDR3 runs to 13 residues. CDR1 and CDR2 (germline): SGDLS, YYNGEE. V was clipped by 0 bases and J by 5 bases, with 5 bases between them. The full variable domain, in which reference TRBV9 and TRBJ2-2 provide the parts outside the CDR3, is DSGVTQTPKHLITATGQRVTLRCSPRSGDLSVYWYQQSLDQGLQFLIQYYNGEERAKGNILERFSAQQFPDLHSELNLSSLELGDSALYFCASSVVVTGELFFGEGSRLTVL.

By its share, this clone is large (0.1 to 1%). V gene TRBV2 combines with J gene TRBJ2-3, with TRBD1 identical over 7 bases. Germline V CDR1 and CDR2: SNHLY, FYNNEI. The CDR3 runs to 14 residues. V lost 6 bases and J lost 4; bases outside the gene matches: 7. For the CDR3, the DNA is TGTGCCAGCAGACAGGGGCCTATGGCAGATACGCAGTATTTT. Amino acid sequence: CASRQGPMADTQYF.

This chain links TRBV30 with TRBJ2-7; 7 bases match TRBD2. The CDR3 totals 14 residues. The V segment lost 2 bases and the J segment 4 bases; nucleotides outside the gene matches: 8. Germline CDR1 reads GTSNPN; CDR2 reads SVGIG (reference sequence). As DNA, the CDR3 is TGTGCCTGGAGTAGGCTAGCGGAACGTTACGAGCAGTACTTC. Its protein product is CAWSRLAERYEQYF.

This clone was detected a few times. The chain recombines TRBV18 with TRBJ1-1, with D maybe TRBD1 (6 bases). There are 14 residues in the CDR3. Germline-derived CDR1 and CDR2 are KGHSH and LQKENI. The germline V and J ends were trimmed by 1 base and 1 base, with 7 bases remaining between them. CDR3 in amino acids: CASSPRTENTEAFF. Here the CDR3 DNA reads TGTGCCAGCTCACCACGGACAGAGAACACTGAAGCTTTCTTT.

V and J are TRBV4-2 and TRBJ1-3; weak D call: TRBD1 (6 bases). There are 19 residues in the CDR3. Germline values: CDR1 LGHNA, CDR2 YNFKEQ. V was shortened by 1 base and J by 3 bases, with 22 bases between the two germline ends. CDR3 bases: TGTGCCAGCAGCCAAGGTAGAGGAGGGGGGGCAGTACTTGGAAACACCATATATTTT. This gives the protein CASSQGRGGGAVLGNTIYF.

This clone rates as medium-sized (0.01 to 0.1%). The chain links TRBV10-3 to TRBJ1-1, with 10 bases aligning to TRBD1. The CDR3 spans 16 residues. CDR1 and CDR2 (germline): ENHRY, SYGVKD. V shed 6 bases, J shed 1 base, and the junction held 8 bases outside the gene matches. CDR3 amino acids: CAIRIRQGARNTEAFF. CDR3 sequence (DNA): TGTGCCATCAGGATTAGACAGGGGGCTAGGAACACTGAAGCTTTCTTT.